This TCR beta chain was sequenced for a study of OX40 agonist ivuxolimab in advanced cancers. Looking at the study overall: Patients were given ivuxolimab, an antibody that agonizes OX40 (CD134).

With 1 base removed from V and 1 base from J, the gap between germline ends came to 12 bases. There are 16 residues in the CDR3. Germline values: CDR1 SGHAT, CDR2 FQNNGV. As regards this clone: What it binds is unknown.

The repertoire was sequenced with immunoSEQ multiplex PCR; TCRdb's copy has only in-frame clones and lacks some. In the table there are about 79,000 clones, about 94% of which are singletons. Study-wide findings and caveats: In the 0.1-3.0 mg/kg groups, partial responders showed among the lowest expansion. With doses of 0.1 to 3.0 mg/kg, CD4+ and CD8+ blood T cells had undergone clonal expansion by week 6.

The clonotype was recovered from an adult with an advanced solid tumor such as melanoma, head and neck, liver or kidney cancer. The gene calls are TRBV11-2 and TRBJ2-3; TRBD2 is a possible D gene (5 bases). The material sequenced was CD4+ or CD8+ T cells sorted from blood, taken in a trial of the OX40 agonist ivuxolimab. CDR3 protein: CASSLGVRARTDTQYF. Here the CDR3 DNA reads TGTGCCAGCAGCTTAGGGGTGAGGGCTCGCACAGATACGCAGTATTTT.